This T cell receptor (beta chain) was sequenced in a study of blood T cell repertoires in COVID-19. Overall study context: COVID-19 samples collected from the United States, Italy and Spain covered acute and convalescent phases. T cells, B-cell-depleted T cells, or PBMCs provided the cDNA or gDNA that served as material.

This table comes from immunoSEQ multiplex PCR, and its TCRdb copy is limited to in-frame clones, with some not included. The sample has 300,000 to 400,000 clones; 90% to 95% are singletons. Exposed enrollees encountered a COVID-19 case at some point within 2 weeks before study entry. Trimming pared 2 bases from V and 10 bases from J, leaving 22 bases between. The CDR3 runs to 16 residues. CDR1 LNHNV and CDR2 YYDKDF come from the germline V gene (reference sequence). The sequenced material came from PBMCs or T cells enriched from blood (not recorded which). The chain uses TRBV15 and TRBJ2-3; possibly TRBD1 for D (7 bases). The source is a woman between 25 and 40 years old who had been exposed to COVID-19. CDR3 loop: CATSRRQGGSMRPQYF. As DNA, the CDR3 is TGTGCCACCAGCAGAAGACAGGGAGGTTCCATGCGGCCGCAGTATTTT. The entire variable domain, with the rest obtained from reference TRBV15 and TRBJ2-3, is as follows: DAMVIQNPRYQVTQFGKPVTLSCSQTLNHNVMYWYQQKSSQAPKLLFHYYDKDFNNEADTPDNFQSRRPNTSFCFLDIRSPGLGDTAMYLCATSRRQGGSMRPQYFGPGTRLTVL.